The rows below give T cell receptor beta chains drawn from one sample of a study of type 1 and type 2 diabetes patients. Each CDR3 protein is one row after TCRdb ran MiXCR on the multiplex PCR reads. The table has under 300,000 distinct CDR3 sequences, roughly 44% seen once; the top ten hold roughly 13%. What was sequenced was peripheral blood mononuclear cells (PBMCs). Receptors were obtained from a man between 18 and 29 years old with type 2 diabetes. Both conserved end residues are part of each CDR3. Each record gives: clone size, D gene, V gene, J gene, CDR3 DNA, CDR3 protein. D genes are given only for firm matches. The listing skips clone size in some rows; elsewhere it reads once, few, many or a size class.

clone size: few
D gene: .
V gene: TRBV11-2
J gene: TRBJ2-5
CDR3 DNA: TGTGCCAGCAGCTTAGGTGGGGGCCGGGTGGAGACCCAGTACTTC
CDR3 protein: CASSLGGGRVETQYF

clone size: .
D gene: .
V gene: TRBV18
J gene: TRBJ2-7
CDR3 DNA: TGTGCCAGCTCACCATTCCGGGACGGATCCTACGAGCAGTACTTC
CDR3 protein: CASSPFRDGSYEQYF

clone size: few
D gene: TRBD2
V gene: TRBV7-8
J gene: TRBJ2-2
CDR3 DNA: TGTGCCAGCAGGAATGAAGCCAGCGGGGGTACCGGGGAGCTGTTTTTT
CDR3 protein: CASRNEASGGTGELFF

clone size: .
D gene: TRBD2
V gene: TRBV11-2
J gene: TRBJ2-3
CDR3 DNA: TGTGCCAGCAGCTTAGTTAGGACTAGCGGAACTAGCACAGATACGCAGTATTTT
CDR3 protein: CASSLVRTSGTSTDTQYF

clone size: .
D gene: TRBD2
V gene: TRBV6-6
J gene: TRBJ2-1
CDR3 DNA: TGTGCCATCAGCGGGAGATTGGACAATAAGCAGTTCTTC
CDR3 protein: CAISGRLDNKQFF

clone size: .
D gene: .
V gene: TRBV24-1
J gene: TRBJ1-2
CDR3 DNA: TGTGCCAACCGAGCCCGGTGGGCCTCCTGTGGCTACACCTTC
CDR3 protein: CANRARWASCGYTF

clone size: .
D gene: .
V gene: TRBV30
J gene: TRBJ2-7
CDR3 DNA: TGTGCCTGGAGTGGGAGCTACGAGCAGTACTTC
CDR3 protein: CAWSGSYEQYF

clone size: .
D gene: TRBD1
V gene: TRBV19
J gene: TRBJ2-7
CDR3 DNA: TGTGCCAGTAGTATGGGGACAGGATCCTACAATGAGCAGTACTTC
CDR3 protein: CASSMGTGSYNEQYF

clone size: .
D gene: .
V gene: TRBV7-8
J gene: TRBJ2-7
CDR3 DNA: TGTGCCAGCAGCTTTAGCCCAAACTACGAGCAGTACTTC
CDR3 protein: CASSFSPNYEQYF

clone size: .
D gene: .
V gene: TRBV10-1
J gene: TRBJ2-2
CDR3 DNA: TGTGCCAGCAGCGTAGAGACGGGAAAGGGAACCGGGGAGCTGTTTTTT
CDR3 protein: CASSVETGKGTGELFF

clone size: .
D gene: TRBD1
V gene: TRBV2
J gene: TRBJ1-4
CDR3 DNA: TGTGCCAGCACCGGGACAGGTACCGCAACTAATGAAAAACTGTTTTTT
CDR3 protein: CASTGTGTATNEKLFF

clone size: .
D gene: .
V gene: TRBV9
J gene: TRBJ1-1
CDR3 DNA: TGTGCCAGCAGCCTTAAACAGGATTTGAACACTGAAGCTTTCTTT
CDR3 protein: CASSLKQDLNTEAFF

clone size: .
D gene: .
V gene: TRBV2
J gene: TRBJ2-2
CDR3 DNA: TGTGCCAGCTCACCTAAGACAGGGAACACCGGGGAGCTGTTTTTT
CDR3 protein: CASSPKTGNTGELFF

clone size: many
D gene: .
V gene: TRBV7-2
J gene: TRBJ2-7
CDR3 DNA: TGTGCCAGCAGTCCGGGACTCTCCTACGAGCAGTACTTC
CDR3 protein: CASSPGLSYEQYF

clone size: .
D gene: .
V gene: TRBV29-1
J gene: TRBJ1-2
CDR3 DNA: TGCAGCGTTGAGAGGGTAGACTATGGCTACACCTTC
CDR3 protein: CSVERVDYGYTF

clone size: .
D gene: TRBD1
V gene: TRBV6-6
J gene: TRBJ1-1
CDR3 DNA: TGTGCCGGCAGGGGGCTGAACACTGAAGCTTTCTTT
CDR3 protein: CAGRGLNTEAFF

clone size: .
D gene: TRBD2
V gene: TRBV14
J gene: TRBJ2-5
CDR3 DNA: TGTGCCAGCAGCCCCTGGCGGGAGGACCAAGAGACCCAGTACTTC
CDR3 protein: CASSPWREDQETQYF

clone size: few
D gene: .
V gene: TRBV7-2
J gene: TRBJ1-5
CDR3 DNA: TGTGCCAGCAGCGTTCGCGTGGATCAGCCCCAGCATTTT
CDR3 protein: CASSVRVDQPQHF

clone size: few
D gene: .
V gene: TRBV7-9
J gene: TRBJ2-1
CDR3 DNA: TGTGCCAGCAGCTCTCCAGGACGCGTCGGTGAGCAGTTCTTC
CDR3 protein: CASSSPGRVGEQFF

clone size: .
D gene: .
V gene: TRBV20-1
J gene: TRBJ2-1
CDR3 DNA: TGCAGTGCTAGTGGGGGATACAATGAGCAGTTCTTC
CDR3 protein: CSASGGYNEQFF

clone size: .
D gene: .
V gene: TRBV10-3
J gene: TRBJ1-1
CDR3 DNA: TGTGCCATCAGTGAGTCGACAGCGTGGACTGAAGCTTTCTTT
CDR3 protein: CAISESTAWTEAFF

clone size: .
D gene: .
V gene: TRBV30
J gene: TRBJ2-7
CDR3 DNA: TGTGCCTGGAGTGTATCTGCCGAGCAGTACTTC
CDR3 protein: CAWSVSAEQYF

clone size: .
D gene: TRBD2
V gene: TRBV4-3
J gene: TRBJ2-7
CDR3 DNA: TGCGCCAGCAGCCAAGGCGGGAGTGACTACGAGCAGTACTTC
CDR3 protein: CASSQGGSDYEQYF

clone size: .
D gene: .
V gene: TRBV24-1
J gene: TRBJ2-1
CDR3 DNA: TGTGCCACCAGTGCATACAATGAGCAGTTCTTC
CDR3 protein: CATSAYNEQFF

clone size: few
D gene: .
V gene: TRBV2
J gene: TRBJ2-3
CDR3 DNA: TGTGCCAGCTCCACCCCTAGGGCAGATACGCAGTATTTT
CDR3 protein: CASSTPRADTQYF

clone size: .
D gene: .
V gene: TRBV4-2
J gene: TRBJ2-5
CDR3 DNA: TGTGCCAGCAGCCCAAGTGCCCAGGGTCAAGAGACCCAGTACTTC
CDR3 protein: CASSPSAQGQETQYF

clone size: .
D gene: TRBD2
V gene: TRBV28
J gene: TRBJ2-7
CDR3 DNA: TGTGCCAGCAGCCCGTGGCGGGAGAGCTACGAGCAGTACTTC
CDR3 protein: CASSPWRESYEQYF

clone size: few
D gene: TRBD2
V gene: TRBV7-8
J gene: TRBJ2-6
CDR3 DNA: TGTGCCAGCAGCTTAATGCTCAGCGGGGGGCTGAGCTCTGGGGCCAACGTCCTGACTTTC
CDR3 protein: CASSLMLSGGLSSGANVLTF

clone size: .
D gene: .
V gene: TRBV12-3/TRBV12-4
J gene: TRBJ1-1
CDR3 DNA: TGTGCCAGCACCGTAGAGGGTACGAACACTGAAGCTTTCTTT
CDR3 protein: CASTVEGTNTEAFF

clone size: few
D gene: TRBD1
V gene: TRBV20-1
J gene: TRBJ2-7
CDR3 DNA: TGCAGTGCTAGAGAGGACAGGGAAAACTACGAGCAGTACTTC
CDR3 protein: CSAREDRENYEQYF

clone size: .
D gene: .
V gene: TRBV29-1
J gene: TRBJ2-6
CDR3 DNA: TGCAGCGTTGAGACGCCTAACTCTGGGGCCAACGTCCTGACTTTC
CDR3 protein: CSVETPNSGANVLTF

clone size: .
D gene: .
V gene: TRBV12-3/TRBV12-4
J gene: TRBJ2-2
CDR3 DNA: TGTGCCAGCAGTACTCCGGGACACCCAACCGGGGAGCTGTTTTTT
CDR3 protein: CASSTPGHPTGELFF

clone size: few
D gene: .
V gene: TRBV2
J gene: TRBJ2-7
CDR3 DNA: TGTGCCAGCGACCCACGAGGATACGAGCAGTACTTC
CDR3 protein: CASDPRGYEQYF

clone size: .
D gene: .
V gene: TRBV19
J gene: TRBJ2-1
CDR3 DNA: TGTGCCAGCCGAAGGGACGGTGACCATGAGCAGTTCTTC
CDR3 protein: CASRRDGDHEQFF

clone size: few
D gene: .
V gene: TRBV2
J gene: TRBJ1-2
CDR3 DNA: TGTGCCAGCAGTGATTTCGCCAGGGGCTATGGCTACACCTTC
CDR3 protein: CASSDFARGYGYTF

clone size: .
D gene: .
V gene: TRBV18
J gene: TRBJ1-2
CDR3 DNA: TGTGCCAGCTCACCTCAGGGACTTAACTATGGCTACACCTTC
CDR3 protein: CASSPQGLNYGYTF

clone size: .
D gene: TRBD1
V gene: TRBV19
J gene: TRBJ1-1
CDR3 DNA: TGTGCCAGTAGTAGCGGTGGGACAGGGCTGGGGAACACTGAAGCTTTCTTT
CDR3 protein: CASSSGGTGLGNTEAFF

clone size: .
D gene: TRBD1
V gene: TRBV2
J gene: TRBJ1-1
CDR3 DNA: TGTGCCTGTAAACACCGACAGGGGACTGAAGCTTTCTTT
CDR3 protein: CACKHRQGTEAFF

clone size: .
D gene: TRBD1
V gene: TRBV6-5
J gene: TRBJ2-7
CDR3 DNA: TGTGCCAGCAGTTACTCGAAGGGACAGGGGTATTACGAGCAGTACTTC
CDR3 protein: CASSYSKGQGYYEQYF

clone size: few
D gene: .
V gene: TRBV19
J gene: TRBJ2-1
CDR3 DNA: TGTGCCAGTCAAGCCGGGACCGAGTCCTACAATGAGCAGTTCTTC
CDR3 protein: CASQAGTESYNEQFF

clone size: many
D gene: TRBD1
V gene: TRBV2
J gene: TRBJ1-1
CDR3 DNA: TGTGCCAGCAGTGACGAGTGGACAGGACAGAACACTGAAGCTTTCTTT
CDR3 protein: CASSDEWTGQNTEAFF

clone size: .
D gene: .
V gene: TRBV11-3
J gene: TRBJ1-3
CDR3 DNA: TGTGCCAGCAGCGCGGACTCTGGAAACACCACATATTTT
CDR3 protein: CASSADSGNTTYF

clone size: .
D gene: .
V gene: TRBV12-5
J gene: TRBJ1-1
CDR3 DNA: TGTGCTAGTGGGCCGACAGGCTCTGGAGCTTTCTTT
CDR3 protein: CASGPTGSGAFF

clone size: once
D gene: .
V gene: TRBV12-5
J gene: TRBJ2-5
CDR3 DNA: TGTGCTAGTGGTTTGCTGTTCCAAGAGACCCAGTACTTC
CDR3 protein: CASGLLFQETQYF

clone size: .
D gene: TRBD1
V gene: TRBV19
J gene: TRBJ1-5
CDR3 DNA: TGTGCCAGTAGTATGATCCGACAGGGGTCGGGCAATCAGCCCCAGCATTTT
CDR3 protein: CASSMIRQGSGNQPQHF

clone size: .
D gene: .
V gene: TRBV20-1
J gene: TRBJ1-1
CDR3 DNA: TGCAGTGCTAGCTTGGGCCCTGAAGCTTTCTTT
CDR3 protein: CSASLGPEAFF

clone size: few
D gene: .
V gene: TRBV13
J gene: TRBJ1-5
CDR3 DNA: TGTGCCAGCAGCTTCGACGGTAGCAATCAGCCCCAGCATTTT
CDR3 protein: CASSFDGSNQPQHF

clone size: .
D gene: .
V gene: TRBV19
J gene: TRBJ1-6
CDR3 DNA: TGTGCCAGTAGCCTATCGAGCTCCTATAATTCACCCCTCCACTTT
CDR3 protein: CASSLSSSYNSPLHF

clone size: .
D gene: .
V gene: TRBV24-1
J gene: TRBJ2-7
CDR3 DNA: TGTGCCACCAGTGATAACACCCGCGGAGGGGCCGAGCAGTACTTC
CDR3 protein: CATSDNTRGGAEQYF

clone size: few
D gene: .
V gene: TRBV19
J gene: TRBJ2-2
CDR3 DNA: TGTGCCAGTAGTAATACCGGGACAACGAACACCGGGGAGCTGTTTTTT
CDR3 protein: CASSNTGTTNTGELFF

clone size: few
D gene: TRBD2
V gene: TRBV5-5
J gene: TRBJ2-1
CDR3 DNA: TGTGCCAGCAGCGAAGGACTAGCCTACAATGAGCAGTTCTTC
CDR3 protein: CASSEGLAYNEQFF

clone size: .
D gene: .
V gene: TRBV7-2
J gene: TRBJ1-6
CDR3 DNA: TGTGCCAGCAGCTTAGTGGGGATGGGGGTCGGAACCCTCCACTTT
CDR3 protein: CASSLVGMGVGTLHF

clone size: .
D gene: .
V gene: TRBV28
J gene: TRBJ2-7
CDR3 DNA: TGTGTCCGAAGGGAAGGGGCCTACGAGCAGTACTTC
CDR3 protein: CVRREGAYEQYF

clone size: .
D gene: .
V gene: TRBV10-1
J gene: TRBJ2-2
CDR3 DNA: TGCGCCAGCCGAGGGGGAGCCGGGGAGCTGTTTTTT
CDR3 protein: CASRGGAGELFF

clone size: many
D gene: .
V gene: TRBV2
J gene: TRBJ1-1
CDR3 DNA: TGTGCCAGCAGTCGGAGGAACACTGAAGCTTTCTTT
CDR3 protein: CASSRRNTEAFF

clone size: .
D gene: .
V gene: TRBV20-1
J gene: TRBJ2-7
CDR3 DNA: TGCAGTGCTAGAGGGGGGGGGCTCAACGAGCAGTACTTC
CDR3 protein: CSARGGGLNEQYF

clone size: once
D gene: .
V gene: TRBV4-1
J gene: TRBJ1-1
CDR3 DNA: TGCGCCAGCAGCCAAGGTTGGGACCTGAACACTGAAGCTTTCTTT
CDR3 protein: CASSQGWDLNTEAFF

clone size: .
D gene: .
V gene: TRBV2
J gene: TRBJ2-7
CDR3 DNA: TGTGCCAGCGCTACAGCAGCCCGCTACGAGCAGTACTTC
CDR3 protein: CASATAARYEQYF

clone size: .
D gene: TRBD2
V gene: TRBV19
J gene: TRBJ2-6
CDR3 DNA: TGTGCCAGTAGCAAGGGAGGGACTGGGGCCAACGTCCTGACTTTC
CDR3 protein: CASSKGGTGANVLTF

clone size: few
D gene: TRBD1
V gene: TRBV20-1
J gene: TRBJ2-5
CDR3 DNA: TGCAGTGCTAGGGGGATCGGGACAGGGGTTTTGTCTTTC
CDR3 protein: CSARGIGTGVLSF